The next 30 T cell receptor beta chains were all read from a single sample in a study of immune evolution from preneoplasia to lung adenocarcinoma. Clones were sequenced by immunoSEQ multiplex PCR, and TCRdb holds only the in-frame ones, with some missing. In the table there are about 26,000 clones, around 70% of which are singletons. The sequencing sample was made of FFPE invasive lung adenocarcinoma tissue. Receptors originate from a person in their sixties or seventies with invasive lung adenocarcinoma. Some clones in this sample may be carry-over from other donors' samples.

The chain joins TRBV28 to TRBJ2-3, with a tentative D call TRBD1 (6 bases). Deletions cut 10 bases from V and 1 base from J, with 21 bases between. Germline V gene data show CDR1 as MDHEN and CDR2 as SYDVKM. The length of the CDR3 is 16 residues. The CDR3 spells CATFHRVSYGTDTQYF. The DNA of the CDR3 is TGTGCCACCTTTCACAGGGTTTCATATGGCACAGATACGCAGTATTTT.

The chain combines TRBV6-1 with TRBJ2-7; the D is unclear. V gave up 1 base and J gave up 8 bases, with 6 bases separating them. The CDR3 length is 11 residues. The germline CDR1 and CDR2 sequences are MNHNS and SASEGT. The DNA for the CDR3 is TGTGCCAGCAGTGAAGTGGCAAAGCAGTACTTC. This translates into CASSEVAKQYF.

The sample holds a few counts of this clone. The chain joins TRBV9 to TRBJ2-5; a weak D match, TRBD1 (5 bases). Germline CDR1 SGDLS, CDR2 YYNGEE. The CDR3 consists of 14 residues. The V and J ends lost 4 bases and 2 bases respectively, with 12 bases between them. This CDR3 is CASSPQGTQETQYF. The CDR3 coding sequence is TGTGCCAGCAGCCCGCAGGGTACTCAAGAGACCCAGTACTTC.

This clone was counted once. V is TRBV5-1 and J is TRBJ2-1; 12 bases map to TRBD2. The length of the CDR3 is 14 residues. Germline CDR1 and CDR2: SGHRS and YFSETQ. J was trimmed by 9 bases and V by 7 bases; bases with no gene match: 8. The CDR3 sequence is CASSLAGGPGEQFF. The CDR3 region has the DNA TGCGCCAGCTCGCTAGCGGGAGGGCCCGGTGAGCAGTTCTTC. The variable domain in full, with the rest retrieved from reference TRBV5-1 and TRBJ2-1, is KAGVTQTPRYLIKTRGQQVTLSCSPISGHRSVSWYQQTPGQGLQFLFEYFSETQRNKGNFPGRFSGRQFSNSRSEMNVSTLELGDSALYLCASSLAGGPGEQFFGPGTRLTVL.

The chain joins TRBV11-2 to TRBJ2-3; 12 bases are shared with TRBD2. Germline CDR1 is SGHAT and CDR2 is FQNNGV. Trimming at V came to 6 bases and at J to 3 bases, leaving 16 bases not matched to a gene. CDR3 length: 19 residues. The CDR3 sequence: CASRTARALTSGRTDTQYF. CDR3 sequence (DNA): TGTGCCAGCAGAACGGCCCGGGCCCTGACTAGCGGGAGAACAGATACGCAGTATTTT.

The rearrangement uses TRBV9 and TRBJ2-3; D is possibly TRBD1 (6 bases). There are 16 residues in the CDR3. Germline values: CDR1 SGDLS, CDR2 YYNGEE. The ends were cut back, 0 bases at V and 5 bases at J, with 16 bases in the middle. The CDR3: CASSVAVGAQIDTQYF. CDR3 nucleotides: TGTGCCAGCAGCGTAGCGGTGGGGGCGCAGATAGATACGCAGTATTTT. Full variable domain (rest looked up from reference TRBV9 and TRBJ2-3): DSGVTQTPKHLITATGQRVTLRCSPRSGDLSVYWYQQSLDQGLQFLIQYYNGEERAKGNILERFSAQQFPDLHSELNLSSLELGDSALYFCASSVAVGAQIDTQYFGPGTRLTVL.

The rearrangement uses TRBV7-2 and TRBJ1-1; D is uncertain. Trimming pared 4 bases from V and 5 bases from J, leaving 8 bases between. The length of the CDR3 is 12 residues. Looked up from germline, CDR1 is SGHTA and CDR2 is FQGNSA. CDR3 protein: CASSYRETEAFF. CDR3 in DNA: TGTGCCAGCAGCTATAGGGAAACTGAAGCTTTCTTT.

The genes are TRBV19 and TRBJ2-2, with D possibly matching TRBD2 (5 bases). Trimming took 6 bases from V and 5 from J, leaving 13 bases between them. CDR3 length equals 14 residues. The germline gives CDR1 LNHDA, CDR2 SQIVND (reference sequence). The CDR3 sequence is CASSPLADTGELFF. The CDR3 DNA sequence: TGTGCCAGTAGCCCGCTAGCTGATACCGGGGAGCTGTTTTTT. The full variable domain, with the rest looked up from reference TRBV19 and TRBJ2-2, is DGGITQSPKYLFRKEGQNVTLSCEQNLNHDAMYWYRQDPGQGLRLIYYSQIVNDFQKGDIAEGYSVSREKKESFPLTVTSAQKNPTAFYLCASSPLADTGELFFGEGSRLTVL.

CDR3 in DNA: TGTGCCAGCAGTTTAGAGGGCAGGGCTCTCTACGAGCAGTACTTC. Protein product: CASSLEGRALYEQYF. The V and J genes are TRBV28 and TRBJ2-7; D is perhaps TRBD1 or TRBD2 (5 bases each). Trimming cost V 2 bases and J 3 bases, with 14 bases left between them. CDR3 length: 15 residues. Looked up from germline, CDR1 is MDHEN and CDR2 is SYDVKM.

The chain recombines TRBV28 with TRBJ1-1; D gene unclear. Between the trimmed V and J ends, which lost 5 bases and 4 bases, there was a span of 14 bases. The CDR3 contains 14 residues. The germline V gene has CDR1 MDHEN and CDR2 SYDVKM. The CDR3 reads CASSPISRSTEAFF. CDR3 nucleotides: TGTGCCAGCAGTCCCATCAGTCGGAGCACTGAAGCTTTCTTT.

V is TRBV4-1 and J is TRBJ2-3; possible D gene TRBD2, 5 bases. CDR1 is MGHRA and CDR2 is YSYEKL in the germline V gene. The ends were cut back, 3 bases at V and 1 base at J, with 14 bases in the middle. CDR3 size: 16 residues. CDR3 amino acids: CASSQSGTGGTDTQYF. The CDR3, as DNA: TGCGCCAGCAGCCAGTCCGGTACCGGGGGCACAGATACGCAGTATTTT.

The chain employs TRBV6-5 and TRBJ2-2; D may be TRBD1 (5 bases). Trimming took 11 bases from V and 0 from J, leaving 16 bases between them. The CDR3 is 15 residues long. Looked up from germline, CDR1 is MNHEY and CDR2 is SVGAGI. CDR3 coding DNA: TGTGCCGTGGCGTGGCAGGGCCCGAACACCGGGGAGCTGTTTTTT. Its protein product is CAVAWQGPNTGELFF.

The chain recombines TRBV7-2 with TRBJ2-7; unclear D gene. The length of the CDR3 is 12 residues. The germline CDR1 and CDR2 sequences are SGHTA and FQGNSA. V was clipped by 1 base and J by 6 bases, with 7 bases between them. The CDR3 protein is CASSLVLFEQYF. The CDR3 coding sequence is TGTGCCAGCAGCTTAGTCCTTTTCGAGCAGTACTTC.

The V and J genes are TRBV18 and TRBJ2-5; 10 nucleotides align to TRBD2. V lost 3 bases to trimming and J lost 1 base; unmatched junction nucleotides: 2. CDR3 length equals 15 residues. In germline, CDR1 is KGHSH, CDR2 LQKENI. The DNA of the CDR3 is TGTGCCAGCTCACCTCGACTAGCGGGCCAAGAGACCCAGTACTTC. Its translation is CASSPRLAGQETQYF. The full variable domain, in which reference TRBV18 and TRBJ2-5 provide the parts outside the CDR3, is NAGVMQNPRHLVRRRGQEARLRCSPMKGHSHVYWYRQLPEEGLKFMVYLQKENIIDESGMPKERFSAEFPKEGPSILRIQQVVRGDSAAYFCASSPRLAGQETQYFGPGTRLLVL.

The chain employs TRBV2 and TRBJ2-3, with D possibly TRBD1 on 5 matching bases. V was cut by 4 bases and J by 6 bases, with 8 bases left in between. This CDR3 comprises 12 residues. Germline values: CDR1 SNHLY, CDR2 FYNNEI. The CDR3 DNA sequence: TGTGCCAGCAGTGTAGGGGTGGATACGCAGTATTTT. Translated: CASSVGVDTQYF.

The CDR3 region has the DNA TGTGCCAGCAGTTACCGGGCCACGGACGAAAAACTGTTTTTT. Encoded protein: CASSYRATDEKLFF. V gene TRBV6-5 combines with J gene TRBJ1-4; D gene unclear. The length of the CDR3 is 14 residues. Trimming removed 2 bases at V and 8 bases at J, with 12 bases between. Germline V gene data show CDR1 as MNHEY and CDR2 as SVGAGI.

The gene calls are TRBV7-9 and TRBJ2-4; D remains unclear. This CDR3 region has 15 residues. Trimming stripped 0 bases from V and 0 bases from J, with 6 bases between. Germline loops: CDR1 SEHNR, CDR2 FQNEAQ (reference sequence). CDR3 nucleotides: TGTGCCAGCAGCTTAGCGGACCTAGCCAAAAACATTCAGTACTTC. It specifies CASSLADLAKNIQYF.

The rearrangement links TRBV18 to TRBJ2-7, with a tentative D call TRBD2 (5 bases). V was cut by 8 bases and J by 6 bases, with 14 bases left in between. Germline V lookup: CDR1 KGHSH, CDR2 LQKENI. This CDR3 region has 12 residues. The CDR3, as DNA: TGTGCCAGCAGCCCCCCACTAGGCGAGCAGTACTTC. Its translation is CASSPPLGEQYF. Full variable domain (missing parts from reference TRBV18 and TRBJ2-7): NAGVMQNPRHLVRRRGQEARLRCSPMKGHSHVYWYRQLPEEGLKFMVYLQKENIIDESGMPKERFSAEFPKEGPSILRIQQVVRGDSAAYFCASSPPLGEQYFGPGTRLTVT.

This chain joins TRBV20-1 and TRBJ2-7; D may be TRBD1 or TRBD2 (5 bases each). V was trimmed by 6 bases and J by 4 bases, leaving 10 bases between them. CDR3 length: 11 residues. The germline V gene has CDR1 DFQATT and CDR2 SNEGSKA (reference sequence). DNA for the CDR3: TGCAGTGCCTCGGGACGATACGAGCAGTACTTC. It yields the protein CSASGRYEQYF.

V is TRBV6-6 and J is TRBJ2-1; no firm D call. The ends were cut back, 6 bases at V and 0 bases at J, with 9 bases in the middle. Germline lookup yields CDR1 MNHNY and CDR2 SVGAGI (reference sequence). CDR3 length equals 14 residues. CDR3 sequence reads: CASSLSRSYNEQFF. CDR3 bases: TGTGCCAGCAGCCTCAGCCGCTCCTACAATGAGCAGTTCTTC.

The V and J genes are TRBV5-8 and TRBJ2-1; the D gene could be TRBD1 or TRBD2 (6 bases each). The CDR3 is made up of 16 amino acids. Germline assignment: CDR1 SGHTS and CDR2 YDEGEE. The ends were cut back, 4 bases at V and 0 bases at J, with 14 bases in the middle. The CDR3 nucleotides are TGTGCCAGCAGCCGGGGGCAGCTAGGCTCCTACAATGAGCAGTTCTTC. Translated: CASSRGQLGSYNEQFF.

V is TRBV18 and J is TRBJ2-1; 13 nucleotides match TRBD2. The CDR3 runs 15 residues. Germline V gives CDR1 KGHSH, CDR2 LQKENI. V shed 5 bases and J 5 bases; nucleotides not matched to a gene: 3. CDR3 coding DNA: TGTGCCAGCTCATCAGGACTAGCGGGGGACAATGAGCAGTTCTTC. Translation: CASSSGLAGDNEQFF.

This clone has just one count. The chain recombines TRBV28 with TRBJ1-2; no reliable D call. V was clipped by 6 bases and J by 8 bases, with 10 bases between them. This CDR3 has 11 amino acids. Germline V lookup: CDR1 MDHEN, CDR2 SYDVKM. This CDR3 is CASRRVGGYTF. The CDR3 coding sequence is TGTGCCAGCAGACGGGTCGGGGGCTACACCTTC.

The V call is TRBV7-8, the J call TRBJ2-6; either TRBD1 or TRBD2 may fit D (5 bases each). V gave up 4 bases and J gave up 4 bases, with 8 bases separating them. CDR3 length: 14 residues. Germline V gene lookup returns CDR1 SGHVS and CDR2 FQNEAQ. CDR3 in amino acids: CASSSGTGANVLTF. Here the CDR3 DNA reads TGTGCCAGCAGCTCAGGGACCGGGGCCAACGTCCTGACTTTC.

The chain carries TRBV7-2 and TRBJ2-2; 7 nucleotides align to TRBD2. The germline V gene has CDR1 SGHTA and CDR2 FQGNSA. The CDR3 length is 14 residues. V lost 4 bases to trimming and J lost 8 bases; unmatched junction nucleotides: 7. CDR3 in DNA: TGTGCCAGCAGCTCTAGCGGACGCGCGGGGGAGCTGTTTTTT. It is translated as CASSSSGRAGELFF.

The genes are TRBV11-3 and TRBJ1-1; no clear D. V lost 1 base and J 8 bases, leaving 8 bases between the germline ends. The CDR3 contains 12 residues. CDR1 and CDR2 from the germline V gene are SGHNT and YENEEA. The chain's CDR3 is CASSLGPREAFF. CDR3 in DNA: TGTGCCAGCAGCTTAGGGCCCCGCGAAGCTTTCTTT.

The rearrangement joins TRBV28 to TRBJ2-7, with a possible D match to TRBD1 (6 bases). Trimming removed 4 bases from V and 3 bases from J, with 16 bases in between. Germline V gene data show CDR1 as MDHEN and CDR2 as SYDVKM. This CDR3 is built from 15 residues. Written as DNA, the CDR3 is TGTGCCAGCAGTTCCAGCCAGGGGACGCTCTACGAGCAGTACTTC. It specifies CASSSSQGTLYEQYF. Filled out from reference TRBV28 and TRBJ2-7, the complete variable domain reads DVKVTQSSRYLVKRTGEKVFLECVQDMDHENMFWYRQDPGLGLRLIYFSYDVKMKEKGDIPEGYSVSREKKERFSLILESASTNQTSMYLCASSSSQGTLYEQYFGPGTRLTVT.

This chain joins TRBV11-2 and TRBJ2-7; TRBD2 matches 12 bases. This CDR3 has 15 residues. Germline V lookup: CDR1 SGHAT, CDR2 FQNNGV. Losses at the gene ends were 5 bases for V and 6 bases for J; bases not matched to a gene: 8. CDR3 DNA sequence: TGTGCCAGCAGCCGACCACTAGCGGGAGGCAGCGAGCAGTACTTC. It codes for CASSRPLAGGSEQYF. The full variable domain, rest sourced from reference TRBV11-2 and TRBJ2-7, is EAGVAQSPRYKIIEKRQSVAFWCNPISGHATLYWYQQILGQGPKLLIQFQNNGVVDDSQLPKDRFSAERLKGVDSTLKIQPAKLEDSAVYLCASSRPLAGGSEQYFGPGTRLTVT.

The rearrangement uses TRBV29-1 and TRBJ1-2; D is perhaps TRBD1 (6 bases). V dropped 6 bases and J dropped 8 bases, with 16 bases sitting between them. The CDR3 length is 12 residues. CDR1 is SQVTM, CDR2 ANQGSEA, per germline. The CDR3 loop is CSVGAGAGGYTF. DNA of the CDR3: TGCAGCGTGGGGGCGGGGGCTGGCGGCTACACCTTC.

This sequence joins TRBV5-1 and TRBJ2-3; 10 bases align to TRBD2. Germline-derived CDR1 and CDR2 are SGHRS and YFSETQ. With V trimmed by 0 bases and J by 0 bases, 7 bases remained unmatched. The CDR3 has 18 residues. The CDR3 here is CASSLAPAGGRSTDTQYF. CDR3 in DNA: TGCGCCAGCAGCTTGGCGCCAGCGGGAGGGCGTAGCACAGATACGCAGTATTTT.